This TCR beta chain comes out of a study of shared clonotypes between healthy human individuals (dated by TCRdb to about 2020). Describing the broader study: The cohort included three men and two women between 18 and 49 years of age. Between about 0.94 and 8.9 billion PBMCs per donor were obtained by leukapheresis. For each donor, CD4 naive and CD4 memory were each given three plates, CD8 naive was given two plates, and CD8 memory was given one plate. Libraries were prepared and TCR repertoires were sequenced by different laboratories using diverse techniques, in order to increase sequencing depth and limit assay-specific biases. To estimate repertoire size and how much clonotypes are shared between individuals, the study performed deep sequencing of blood TCR repertoires from roughly five healthy adults.

Using the deep immunoSEQ assay, TCR CDR3 regions were amplified from genomic DNA by multiplex PCR. Extracted genomic DNA from each cell subset was spread evenly across all wells of several immunoSEQ 96-well plates, with each plate serving as a replicate. For sorted subsets, around 200 ng genomic DNA, equal to about 30,000 T cell genomes, was loaded into each replicate PCR. Purified libraries were quantified with a Qubit 3.0 fluorometer, sized on a Bioanalyzer 2100, and re-quantified with the KAPA Library Quantification kit. A separate single-read 150-cycle Illumina NextSeq 550 flow cell was used to sequence each immunoSEQ 96-well plate. For the original study's pipeline: Because only junctional sequences without quality scores were contained in the immunoSEQ output, filtering matching that applied to full-length reads could not be performed. To assign V/J genes and CDR3, sequences were annotated against IMGT germline references using PyIR, a Python wrapper for IgBLAST v1.9. Reads with weak V/J assignments (E-value above 1e-6), missing CDR3, stop codons, out-of-frame junctions, or ambiguous translated residues were removed. V3J clonotypes were defined as sequences sharing an identical inferred V gene, J gene, and CDR3 amino acid sequence. Percentage overlap between repertoires was computed as shared unique clonotypes divided by the size of the smaller repertoire. RTK rarefaction, the Chao1 estimator, and Recon v2.1 estimates of unobserved clonotypes were used to assess repertoire richness. For all TCRbeta clonotypes obtained by the gDNA method from several donors, generation probabilities were computed with OLGA. The source is immuneACCESS, and TCRdb retained only in-frame sequences with V and J called. Part of the clones is not carried over; for the studies checked, unresolved V genes explain less than half of this, and the remainder is unexplained. Clone size and the V and J calls come from that table; the DNA yielded D and trimming. The sample includes some 1,900,000 clones, with about 95% observed a single time. Jointly, the top ten make up 0.95% to 1.5% of the sample.

CDR1 and CDR2 are drawn from the germline V gene: SGHRS, YFSETQ. The cysteine opens and the phenylalanine closes a CDR3 of 11 amino acids. Kept here is only the CDR3 DNA, which spans 33 bases and is read in frame from base 1. V loses 4 bases, J loses 3 bases, and the germline ends lie 5 bases apart. Study-wide findings and limitations: Because the study included only a small number of donors, the genetic and exposure-history diversity represented was limited. Clonotypes shared by all four sorted-subset donors showed higher generation probabilities than non-shared clonotypes. Sampling was limited to blood, and TCR repertoires in tissue likely differ from TCR repertoires in blood. Larger estimated clonotype richness was generally found for naive subsets than for memory subsets. Sharing across a few donors was observed for roughly 5.4% of naive CD4, about 3.2% of naive CD8, 2% to 2.5% of memory CD4, and around 0.4% of memory CD8 clonotypes. Rarefaction of sorted-subset datasets indicated incomplete sequencing despite the large sequencing depth. Pairwise subsampling led to the expectation that sequencing depth would affect the degree of clonotype sharing among donors.

Comments on this clone: Its target antigen remains unknown. The record has no base qualities; no much larger clone is one base away.

For the CD8 naive samples, CD45RO-negative cells were positively selected for CCR7, yielding a CD45RA+CCR7+ population from which TemRA cells were excluded. The donors were healthy, HIV-negative adults who had no recently reported acute infections or vaccinations. Every donor was a Caucasian adult residing in Nashville, Tennessee, USA. Blood was obtained by leukapheresis, after which PBMCs were separated by Ficoll-Histopaque density gradient centrifugation and cryopreserved in liquid nitrogen vapor phase. Analytical flow cytometry was used to check the purity and quantity of every magnetically sorted T cell population. Each sorted fraction had its genomic DNA isolated and then quantified by UV absorbance on a Nanodrop 2000c.

This sequence originates from a man aged 18-30 years in good health. The material sequenced was naive CD8+ T cells sorted from blood. Taken with the paper, the label for cell subset or site translates to: CD45RA+CCR7+. The rearrangement combines TRBV5-1 with TRBJ2-7; there is no confident call for the D gene. Read as DNA, the sequence is TGCGCCAGCAGCCTACGCTACGAGCAGTACTTC. It specifies CASSLRYEQYF.